This TCR beta chain is from a study of cytomegalovirus exposure and HLA in healthy donors. In the study overall: About 85 million unique TCRs from HLA-typed donors were held in an early release of data. Overall study findings and caveats: Most observed TCR sequences were rare, whereas some public TCRs were detected in many donors. A later analysis showed HLA-associated TCR beta chains outstripping equally common others in clonal expansion.

Worth noting for this clone: What it binds is unknown.

The length of the CDR3 is 11 residues. CDR1 is SGHTA, CDR2 FQGNSA, per germline. Trimming took off 5 bases at V and 5 bases at J, with 6 bases between the two ends. Primers: 60 Vbeta forward and 13 Jbeta reverse. Measured with immunoSEQ multiplex PCR; TCRdb has only the in-frame clones, and not every one. The sample yields approximately 150,000 clones, approximately 76% seen once. There were likely unrecorded immune exposures, though donors were nominally healthy when sampled. Sequences were obtained from PBMCs. This chain links TRBV7-2 with TRBJ1-1; D call uncertain. This receptor was obtained from a man aged 60 to 75 in good health and CMV-seronegative. The CDR3: CASSRGTEAFF. CDR3 in DNA: TGTGCCAGCAGCCGCGGAACTGAAGCTTTCTTT. The whole variable domain, remainder taken from reference TRBV7-2 and TRBJ1-1, is GAGVSQSPSNKVTEKGKDVELRCDPISGHTALYWYRQSLGQGLEFLIYFQGNSAPDKSGLPSDRFSAERTGGSVSTLTIQRTQQEDSAVYLCASSRGTEAFFGQGTRLTVV.